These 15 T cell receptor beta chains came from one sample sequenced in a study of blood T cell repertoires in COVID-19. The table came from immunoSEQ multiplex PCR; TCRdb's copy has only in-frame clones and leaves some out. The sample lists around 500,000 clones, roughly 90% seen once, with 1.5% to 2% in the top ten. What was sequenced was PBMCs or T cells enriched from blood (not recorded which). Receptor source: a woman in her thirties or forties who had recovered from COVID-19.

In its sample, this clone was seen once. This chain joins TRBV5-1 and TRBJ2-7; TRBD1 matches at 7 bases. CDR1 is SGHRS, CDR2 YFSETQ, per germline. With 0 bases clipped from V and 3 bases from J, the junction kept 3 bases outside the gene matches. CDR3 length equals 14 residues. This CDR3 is CASSLEGQNYEQYF. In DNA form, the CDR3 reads TGCGCCAGCAGCTTGGAGGGACAGAACTACGAGCAGTACTTC.

The CDR3 loop reads CASSFFSRVQGQYEQYF. The CDR3 DNA is TGTGCCAGCAGCTTCTTTTCTAGGGTACAGGGACAGTACGAGCAGTACTTC. This sequence joins TRBV7-6 and TRBJ2-7; 7 nucleotides match TRBD1. The J segment lost 4 bases and the V segment lost 3 bases, leaving 15 bases of the junction unmatched. Germline V gene data show CDR1 as SGHVS and CDR2 as FNYEAQ. The CDR3 extends over 17 amino acids.

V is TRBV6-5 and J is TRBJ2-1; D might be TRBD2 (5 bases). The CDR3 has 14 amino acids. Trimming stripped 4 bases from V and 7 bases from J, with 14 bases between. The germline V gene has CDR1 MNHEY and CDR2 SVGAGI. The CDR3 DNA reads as TGTGCCAGCAGTTCCGGAGGCCGCGGGAATGAGCAGTTCTTC. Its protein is CASSSGGRGNEQFF.

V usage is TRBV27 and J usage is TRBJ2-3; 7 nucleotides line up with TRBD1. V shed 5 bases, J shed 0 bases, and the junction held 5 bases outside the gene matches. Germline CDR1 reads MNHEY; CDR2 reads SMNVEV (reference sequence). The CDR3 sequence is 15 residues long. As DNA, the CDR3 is TGTGCCAGCAGTCCAACGACAGGGAGCACAGATACGCAGTATTTT. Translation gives CASSPTTGSTDTQYF.

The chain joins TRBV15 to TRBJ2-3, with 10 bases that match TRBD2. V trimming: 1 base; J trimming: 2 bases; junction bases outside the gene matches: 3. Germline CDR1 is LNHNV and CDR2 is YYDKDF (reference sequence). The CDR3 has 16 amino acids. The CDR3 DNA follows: TGTGCCACCAGCAGAGGGACTAGCGGAGTCACAGATACGCAGTATTTT. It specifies CATSRGTSGVTDTQYF.

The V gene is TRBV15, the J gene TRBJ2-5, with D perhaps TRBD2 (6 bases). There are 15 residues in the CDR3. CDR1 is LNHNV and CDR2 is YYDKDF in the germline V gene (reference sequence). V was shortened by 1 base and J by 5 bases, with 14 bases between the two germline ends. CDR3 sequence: CATSRAGAVRETQYF. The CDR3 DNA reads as TGTGCCACCAGCAGAGCGGGAGCCGTTCGGGAGACCCAGTACTTC.

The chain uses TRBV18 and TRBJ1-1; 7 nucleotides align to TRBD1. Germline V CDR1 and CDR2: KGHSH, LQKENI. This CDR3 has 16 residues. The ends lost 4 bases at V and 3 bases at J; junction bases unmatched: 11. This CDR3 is CASSLSHDRAYTEAFF. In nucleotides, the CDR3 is TGTGCCAGCTCACTTTCCCACGACAGGGCGTACACTGAAGCTTTCTTT.

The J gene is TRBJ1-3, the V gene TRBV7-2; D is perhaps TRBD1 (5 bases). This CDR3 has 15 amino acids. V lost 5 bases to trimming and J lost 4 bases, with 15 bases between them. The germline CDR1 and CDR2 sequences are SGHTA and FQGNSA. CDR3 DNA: TGTGCCAGCAGCCCAAGCGGGGGATCAGGAAACACCATATATTTT. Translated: CASSPSGGSGNTIYF.

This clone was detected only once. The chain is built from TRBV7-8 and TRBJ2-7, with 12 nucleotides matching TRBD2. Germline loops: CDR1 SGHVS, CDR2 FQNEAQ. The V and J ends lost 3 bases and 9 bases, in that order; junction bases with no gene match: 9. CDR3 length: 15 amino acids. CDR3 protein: CASSFGTSGRRAQYF. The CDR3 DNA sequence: TGTGCCAGCAGCTTCGGGACTAGCGGGCGTCGGGCGCAGTACTTC.

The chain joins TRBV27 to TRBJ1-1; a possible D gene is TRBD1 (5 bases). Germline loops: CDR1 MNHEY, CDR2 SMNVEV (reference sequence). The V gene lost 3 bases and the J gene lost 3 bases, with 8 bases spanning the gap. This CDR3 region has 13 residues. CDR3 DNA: TGTGCCAGCAGTTTGGGGCCAGACACTGAAGCTTTCTTT. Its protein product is CASSLGPDTEAFF.

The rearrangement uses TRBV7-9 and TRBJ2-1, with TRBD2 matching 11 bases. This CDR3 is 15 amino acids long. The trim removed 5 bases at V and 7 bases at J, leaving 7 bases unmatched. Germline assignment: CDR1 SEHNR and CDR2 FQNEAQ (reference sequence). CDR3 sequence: CASSITSGSSNEQFF. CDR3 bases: TGTGCCAGCAGCATAACTAGCGGGAGTTCGAATGAGCAGTTCTTC.

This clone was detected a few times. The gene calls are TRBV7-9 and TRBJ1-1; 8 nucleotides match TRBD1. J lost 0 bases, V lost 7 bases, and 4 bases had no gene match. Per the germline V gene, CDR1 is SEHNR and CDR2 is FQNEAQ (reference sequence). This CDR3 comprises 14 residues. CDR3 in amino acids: CASITDRVNTEAFF. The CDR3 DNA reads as TGTGCCAGCATTACGGACAGGGTGAACACTGAAGCTTTCTTT.

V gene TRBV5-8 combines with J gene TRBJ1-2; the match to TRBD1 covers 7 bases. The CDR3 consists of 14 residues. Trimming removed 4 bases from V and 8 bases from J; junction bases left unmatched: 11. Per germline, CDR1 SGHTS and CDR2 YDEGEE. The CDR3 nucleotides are TGTGCCAGCAGCAAGACAGGGTCTGTTTGGGGCTACACCTTC. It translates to CASSKTGSVWGYTF.

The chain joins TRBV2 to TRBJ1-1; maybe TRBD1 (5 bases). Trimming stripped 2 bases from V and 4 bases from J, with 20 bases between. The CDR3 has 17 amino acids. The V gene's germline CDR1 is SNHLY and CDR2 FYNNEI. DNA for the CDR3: TGTGCCAGCAGTGAATGGGTGACAGCCTGGGGGGGCACTGAAGCTTTCTTT. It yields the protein CASSEWVTAWGGTEAFF.

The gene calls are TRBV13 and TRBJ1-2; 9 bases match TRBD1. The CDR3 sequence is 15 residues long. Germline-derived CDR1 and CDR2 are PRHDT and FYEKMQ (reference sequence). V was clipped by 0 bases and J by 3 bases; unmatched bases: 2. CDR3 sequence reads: CASSLGTGGDYGYTF. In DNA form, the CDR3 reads TGTGCCAGCAGCTTAGGGACAGGGGGGGACTATGGCTACACCTTC.